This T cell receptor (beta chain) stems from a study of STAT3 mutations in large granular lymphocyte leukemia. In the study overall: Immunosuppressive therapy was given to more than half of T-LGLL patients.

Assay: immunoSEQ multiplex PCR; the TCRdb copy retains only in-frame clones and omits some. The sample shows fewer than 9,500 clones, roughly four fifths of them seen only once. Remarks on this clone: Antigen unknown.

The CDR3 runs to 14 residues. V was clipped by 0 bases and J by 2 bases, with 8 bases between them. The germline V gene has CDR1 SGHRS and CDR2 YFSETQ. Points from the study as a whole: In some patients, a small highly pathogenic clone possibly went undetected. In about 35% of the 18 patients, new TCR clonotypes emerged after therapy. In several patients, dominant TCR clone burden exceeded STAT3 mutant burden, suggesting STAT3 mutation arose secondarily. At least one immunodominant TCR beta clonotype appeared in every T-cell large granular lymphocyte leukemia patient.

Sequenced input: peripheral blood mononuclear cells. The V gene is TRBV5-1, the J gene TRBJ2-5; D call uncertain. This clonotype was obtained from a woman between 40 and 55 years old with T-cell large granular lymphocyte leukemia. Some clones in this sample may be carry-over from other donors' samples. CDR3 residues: CASSLGLKQETQYF. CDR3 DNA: TGCGCCAGCAGCTTGGGACTGAAACAAGAGACCCAGTACTTC.